This T cell receptor beta chain was found in a study of cytotoxic CD8 clonotypes in ibrutinib-treated CLL. General observations from the study: Clonotypes that were public were uncommon, and they contracted or stayed stable on treatment. Clonality increased at ibrutinib response and stayed stable in sustained remission. At progression, however, it fell back toward baseline.

V was clipped by 1 base and J by 7 bases; unmatched bases: 5. From germline, CDR1 is SEHNR and CDR2 FQNEAQ (reference sequence). There are 15 residues in the CDR3. Remarks on this clone: The antigen remains undetermined. A far larger clone is one nucleotide away, so this likely arose from a read error.

Measured with immunoSEQ multiplex PCR; TCRdb has only the in-frame clones, and not every one. The repertoire holds some 150,000 clones, with approximately 80% as singletons. J is TRBJ2-2 and V is TRBV7-9, with 8 bases that match TRBD1. This receptor was taken from a human donor with chronic lymphocytic leukemia. This material consisted of PBMCs, taken after 12 months of ibrutinib treatment. CDR3 sequence: CASSLDQGAGGELFF. CDR3 in DNA: TGTGCCAGCAGCTTAGATCAGGGGGCGGGCGGGGAGCTGTTTTTT.